The text below deals with one TCR beta chain. Its antigen is unidentified. CDR1 is MDHEN and CDR2 is SYDVKM in the germline V gene. The CDR3 length is 11 residues. V shed 8 bases and J shed 5 bases, with 6 bases lying between them. The protocol was immunoSEQ multiplex PCR, while the TCRdb copy is restricted to in-frame clones and leaves out a portion. The table shows more than 85,000 clones, with roughly 90% occurring only once. This entry is derived from a study of graft-versus-host responses after intestinal transplantation. Study-wide findings and caveats: Marrow from the recipient contained GvH clones, some of which had appeared first in ileum or blood.

The sequence came from a human donor who was the organ donor for an intestinal transplant. The gene calls are TRBV28 and TRBJ2-2, with no clear D. This specimen consisted of unstimulated CD8+ T cells sorted from spleen or lymph node cells, obtained before transplant. CDR3 bases: TGTGCCAGCTTAATGACCGGGGAGCTGTTTTTT. Translated: CASLMTGELFF. Filled out from reference TRBV28 and TRBJ2-2, the complete variable domain reads DVKVTQSSRYLVKRTGEKVFLECVQDMDHENMFWYRQDPGLGLRLIYFSYDVKMKEKGDIPEGYSVSREKKERFSLILESASTNQTSMYLCASLMTGELFFGEGSRLTVL.